The 3 T cell receptor beta chains given below trace back to one sample, sequenced in a study of blood T cell repertoires in COVID-19 (TCRdb year 2020). The library was made by the immunoSEQ multiplex PCR assay. As stored in TCRdb, this immuneACCESS dataset retains in-frame rearrangements with V and J assigned. A fraction of the clones does not appear; measured against another copy, unresolved V genes explain less than half of the discrepancy, and the remainder lacks a known reason. The sample table shows hundreds of thousands of clones, and approximately 82% are seen once. The biggest ten clones account for over 4% of the sample. The sample was PBMCs or T cells enriched from blood (not recorded which). The receptors were sampled from a middle-aged man who had been exposed to COVID-19.

This clone was counted a single time. The chain has TRBV19 and TRBJ2-3; no definite D call. The CDR3 is 16 amino acids. Germline lookup yields CDR1 LNHDA and CDR2 SQIVND (reference sequence). The V gene lost 6 bases and the J gene lost 6 bases, with 22 bases spanning the gap. CDR3 DNA sequence: TGTGCCAGTAGGGAAGGTAGGCTAGTTGTAGCCGATACGCAGTATTTT. It codes for CASREGRLVVADTQYF.

This sequence joins TRBV30 and TRBJ1-6; 12 bases are shared with TRBD1. J was trimmed by 7 bases and V by 7 bases; bases with no gene match: 11. Germline V gives CDR1 GTSNPN, CDR2 SVGIG (reference sequence). The CDR3 covers 16 residues. This CDR3 is CAYNTGTGGRNSPLHF. CDR3 in DNA: TGTGCCTACAATACCGGGACAGGGGGCAGGAATTCACCCCTCCACTTT.

The gene calls are TRBV30 and TRBJ2-5; D not resolved. The CDR3 loop spans 14 amino acids. CDR1 GTSNPN and CDR2 SVGIG come from the germline V gene (reference sequence). V was shortened by 3 bases and J by 3 bases, with 14 bases between the two germline ends. The CDR3 bases are TGTGCCTGGAGCTATTGGTCACGAAAAGAGACCCAGTACTTC. Translated, it gives CAWSYWSRKETQYF.